The present entry profiles one TCR beta chain with its context. Its antigen remains unknown. These data are taken from a study of CXCR3-negative and CXCR3-positive naive CD8 T cells. Study findings and constraints: TRBV-TRBJ usage matched between naive CXCR3-negative and CXCR3-positive cells but not between memory cells. TRB CDR3s were more hydrophobic in CXCR3-positive than in CXCR3-negative naive cells.

In preparing the TRB cDNA libraries, 5' RACE with UMI labels was used. After re-calling the 5' RACE reads, TCRdb lists one entry per CDR3 protein, DNA absent. The clone table shows about 130,000 distinct CDR3 sequences, with the ten largest holding about 0.37%. Every individual CD8+ T cell subset underwent sorting in triplicate at more than 250,000 cells apiece. CD45RO-CCR7+CD27+CD95- was the phenotype of naive CD8+ T cells. The CDR3 consists of 13 residues. Germline V gene lookup returns CDR1 SEHNR and CDR2 FQNEAQ (reference sequence). Sequencing was carried out using naive CXCR3+ CD8+ T cells from blood. Subset of the sample: CD45RO-CCR7+CD27+CD95- naive CD8+ T cells expressing CXCR3 (TNR3+). This TCR was recovered from a human donor in good health. Some clones in this sample may be carry-over from other donors' samples. V usage is TRBV7-9 and J usage is TRBJ1-1. The chain's CDR3 is CASSLEPNTEAFF.